A selection of T cell receptor beta chains follows, all from one sample in a study of T cell repertoires in cytomegalovirus infection. TCRdb recomputed calls from the reads with MiXCR, one row per CDR3 protein. Seen here are approximately 170,000 distinct CDR3 sequences, 15% to 20% observed once, and the top ten hold under 20%. Material: CD8+ T cells from PBMCs. These receptor sequences come from a human donor in good health (CMV status not recorded). Some clones in this sample may be carry-over from other donors' samples. The CDR3 runs from the conserved cysteine through the conserved F or W. The order of the fields is D gene, clone size, V gene, J gene, CDR3 protein, CDR3 DNA. D genes are given only for firm matches. The size entry is marked missing in some rows and otherwise reads once, few, many or a size class.

>NA|few|TRBV15|TRBJ1-3
CATSSSGAGSGNTIYF
TGTGCCACCAGCAGTTCGGGGGCCGGCTCTGGAAACACCATATATTTT
>TRBD2|NA|TRBV7-2|TRBJ2-5
CASRASREGQQTQYF
TGTGCCAGCAGGGCTAGTCGGGAGGGCCAACAGACCCAGTACTTC
>NA|NA|TRBV7-2|TRBJ1-2
CASSTRTGEDNYGYTF
TGTGCCAGCAGCACAAGGACGGGGGAGGATAACTATGGCTACACCTTC
>NA|NA|TRBV3-1|TRBJ1-1
CASSPTGTEAFF
TGTGCCAGCAGCCCAACCGGGACTGAAGCTTTCTTT
>NA|few|TRBV7-9|TRBJ1-1
CASSLGQGAPGSEAFF
TGTGCCAGCAGCTTAGGTCAAGGGGCCCCTGGGAGTGAAGCTTTCTTT
>TRBD1|few|TRBV7-2|TRBJ1-6
CASSLPTGANSPLHF
TGTGCCAGCAGCTTACCGACAGGGGCGAATTCACCCCTCCACTTT
>NA|few|TRBV10-3|TRBJ2-7
CAISGKGGKLTYEQYF
TGTGCCATCAGTGGAAAGGGGGGGAAGTTAACGTACGAGCAGTACTTC
>TRBD2|NA|TRBV20-1|TRBJ2-2
CSASSSGYTGELFF
TGCAGTGCTAGTTCTAGCGGATACACCGGGGAGCTGTTTTTT
>NA|NA|TRBV7-2|TRBJ2-7
CASSLGGLALTYEQYF
TGTGCCAGCAGCTTAGGGGGCCTAGCGCTTACCTACGAGCAGTACTTC
>NA|many|TRBV12-3/TRBV12-4|TRBJ2-1
CASSLLGVGYNEQFF
TGTGCCAGCAGCCTATTGGGGGTAGGGTACAATGAGCAGTTCTTC
>NA|NA|TRBV20-1|TRBJ2-7
CSAKEGGEQYF
TGCAGTGCTAAAGAGGGCGGCGAGCAGTACTTC
>NA|NA|TRBV27|TRBJ1-1
CASSLGSFTEAFF
TGTGCCAGCAGTTTGGGTAGTTTCACTGAAGCTTTCTTT
>NA|NA|TRBV12-3/TRBV12-4|TRBJ2-7
CASTPSPYEQYF
TGTGCCAGCACCCCCTCGCCCTACGAGCAGTACTTC
>NA|few|TRBV28|TRBJ1-5
CASRSRARGGNQPQHF
TGTGCCAGCAGGTCAAGGGCGAGAGGTGGCAATCAGCCCCAGCATTTT
>NA|NA|TRBV7-2|TRBJ1-2
CASSPSMWGHGYTF
TGTGCCAGCAGTCCCTCAATGTGGGGCCATGGCTACACCTTC
>TRBD1|few|TRBV11-2|TRBJ2-7
CASSSFGQGVLSYEQYF
TGTGCCAGCAGCTCCTTCGGACAGGGAGTGTTATCCTACGAGCAGTACTTC
>TRBD2|NA|TRBV7-8|TRBJ2-1
CASSRTGGGAAYNEQFF
TGTGCCAGCAGCAGGACGGGCGGGGGGGCCGCCTACAATGAGCAGTTCTTC
>NA|NA|TRBV7-2|TRBJ1-4
CASSPGTFPGRDEKLFF
TGTGCCAGCAGCCCCGGCACCTTTCCAGGGAGGGATGAAAAACTGTTTTTT
>NA|NA|TRBV11-3|TRBJ2-3
CASSFRSGGSTDTQYF
TGTGCCAGCAGCTTTCGTTCAGGCGGCAGCACAGATACGCAGTATTTT
>TRBD1|NA|TRBV11-2|TRBJ2-7
CASSPGKGQVSYEQYF
TGTGCCAGCAGCCCCGGGAAAGGACAGGTGTCCTACGAGCAGTACTTC
>NA|NA|TRBV28|TRBJ2-7
CASSSNSASSYEQYF
TGTGCCAGCAGTTCCAACAGTGCCTCCTCCTACGAGCAGTACTTC
>TRBD1|NA|TRBV7-3|TRBJ1-1
CASSFDRVEGEAFF
TGTGCCAGCAGCTTCGACAGGGTTGAAGGTGAAGCTTTCTTT
>TRBD2|NA|TRBV7-9|TRBJ2-7
CASGLAGASYEQYF
TGTGCCAGCGGTCTAGCGGGGGCCTCCTACGAGCAGTACTTC
>TRBD1|few|TRBV28|TRBJ2-7
CANSWDRGIPSYEQYF
TGTGCCAACAGTTGGGACAGGGGGATCCCCTCCTACGAGCAGTACTTC
>NA|NA|TRBV7-8|TRBJ2-5
CASSATVPQETQYF
TGTGCCAGCAGCGCGACCGTGCCCCAAGAGACCCAGTACTTC
>TRBD1|few|TRBV7-8|TRBJ1-5
CASSLGDRGSNQPQHF
TGTGCCAGCAGCTTAGGGGACAGGGGTAGCAATCAGCCCCAGCATTTT
>NA|NA|TRBV2|TRBJ1-4
CASERVQGEKLFF
TGTGCCAGCGAAAGGGTCCAGGGTGAAAAACTGTTTTTT
>NA|NA|TRBV15|TRBJ2-5
CATSDIYRGETQYF
TGTGCCACCAGCGATATCTACCGAGGAGAGACCCAGTACTTC
>NA|few|TRBV2|TRBJ1-1
CASIGTLNTEAFF
TGTGCCAGCATTGGGACACTGAACACTGAAGCTTTCTTT
>NA|NA|TRBV7-2|TRBJ2-7
CASSLPRGRGSYEQYF
TGTGCCAGCAGCTTACCCCGGGGGCGGGGGTCCTACGAGCAGTACTTC
>NA|few|TRBV6-6|TRBJ2-7
CASSFKTGPYSYEQYF
TGTGCCAGCAGTTTCAAGACAGGCCCTTACTCCTACGAGCAGTACTTC
>NA|NA|TRBV29-1|TRBJ2-7
CSVERTKGGSYEQYF
TGCAGCGTTGAGCGGACGAAGGGCGGCTCCTACGAGCAGTACTTC
>TRBD2|NA|TRBV6-1|TRBJ2-1
CASGGWGVGREGHEQFF
TGTGCCAGCGGTGGATGGGGAGTCGGGAGGGAGGGTCATGAGCAGTTCTTC
>NA|few|TRBV10-3|TRBJ2-1
CAISPGPGYNEQFF
TGTGCCATCAGTCCGGGACCAGGGTACAATGAGCAGTTCTTC
>NA|few|TRBV3-1|TRBJ1-6
CASSQDEGSNSPLHF
TGTGCCAGCAGCCAAGATGAGGGATCGAATTCACCCCTCCACTTT
>TRBD2|NA|TRBV6-4|TRBJ2-3
CASSRLAGGPSGDTQYF
TGTGCCAGCAGCCGACTAGCGGGAGGCCCTTCGGGAGATACGCAGTATTTT
>TRBD2|NA|TRBV10-2|TRBJ2-3
CASSESNSGIATDTQYF
TGCGCCAGCAGTGAGTCGAACAGCGGGATTGCGACAGATACGCAGTATTTT
>NA|few|TRBV29-1|TRBJ1-2
CSVEDGYGYTF
TGCAGCGTTGAAGATGGATATGGCTACACCTTC
>TRBD2|NA|TRBV27|TRBJ2-1
CASSLAGGRYNEQFF
TGTGCCAGCAGCCTCGCGGGGGGCCGGTACAATGAGCAGTTCTTC
>NA|NA|TRBV6-1|TRBJ2-7
CASSEGHSYEQYF
TGTGCCAGCAGTGAAGGGCACTCCTACGAGCAGTACTTC
>TRBD2|few|TRBV4-2|TRBJ2-1
CASSQELAGGYDEQFF
TGTGCCAGCAGCCAAGAACTAGCGGGGGGCTATGATGAGCAGTTCTTC
>NA|few|TRBV7-8|TRBJ2-2
CASSLIQGNTGELFF
TGTGCCAGCAGCTTGATACAGGGCAACACCGGGGAGCTGTTTTTT
>NA|NA|TRBV6-5|TRBJ2-1
CASSDRGYNEQFF
TGTGCCAGCTCTGATAGGGGATACAATGAGCAGTTCTTC
>NA|few|TRBV6-2/TRBV6-3|TRBJ2-5
CASASQRDRTETQYF
TGTGCCAGCGCCTCGCAACGCGATCGGACCGAGACCCAGTACTTC
>NA|NA|TRBV7-3|TRBJ2-3
CASSLTGGGGPITDTQYF
TGTGCCAGCAGCTTAACAGGGGGCGGGGGGCCCATCACAGATACGCAGTATTTT
>NA|NA|TRBV7-2|TRBJ2-1
CASSLSQHNEQFF
TGTGCCAGCAGCCTTAGCCAACACAATGAGCAGTTCTTC
>TRBD2|NA|TRBV12-3/TRBV12-4|TRBJ2-3
CASSPKLAGRRTDTQYF
TGTGCCAGCAGTCCCAAACTAGCGGGCCGCCGCACAGATACGCAGTATTTT
>TRBD1|many|TRBV7-2|TRBJ1-4
CASSLGQGATNEKLFF
TGTGCCAGCAGCTTAGGTCAGGGGGCAACTAATGAAAAACTGTTTTTT
>TRBD1|few|TRBV11-3|TRBJ2-1
CASSLETGEYNEQFF
TGTGCCAGCAGCTTAGAAACAGGGGAGTACAATGAGCAGTTCTTC
>TRBD2|NA|TRBV7-6|TRBJ2-1
CASSLLRGGLGTKNNEQFF
TGTGCCAGCAGCTTATTAAGGGGCGGACTAGGCACTAAAAACAATGAGCAGTTCTTC
>NA|few|TRBV7-6|TRBJ2-7
CASSPLGVYEQYF
TGTGCCAGCAGCCCTTTGGGGGTCTACGAGCAGTACTTC
>NA|NA|TRBV7-9|TRBJ1-2
CASSRDSNYGYTF
TGTGCCAGCAGCCGGGACTCAAACTATGGCTACACCTTC
>NA|NA|TRBV7-6|TRBJ2-2
CASSLRGRGTGELFF
TGTGCCAGCAGCTTACGAGGGAGAGGGACCGGGGAGCTGTTTTTT